The 2 T cell receptor beta chains below all came from one sample that was sequenced in a study of beta chain features in type 1 diabetes (dated by TCRdb to the late 2010s). Results and caveats for the whole study, not just this receptor: A moderate but significant shortening of TCRB CDR3 length was observed in type 1 diabetes patients in all four CD4+ subsets.

Library preparation was by the immunoSEQ multiplex PCR assay. The High Capacity cDNA Reverse Transcription Kit was used to reverse transcribe all of the isolated RNA, meaning that expressed TCRB transcripts were what got sequenced. TCRdb carries this immuneACCESS record with in-frame sequences only. Its versions omit some clonotypes, under half of them owing to an unresolved V gene in the studies checked, with the rest unexplained. The sample data list approximately 280,000 clones, and 15% of these were observed just once. The top ten hold roughly 0.015% of the sample. Which antigens these TCRs recognize remains unknown. Sequenced input: naive CD4+ T cells from blood. The cell subset or site label on this specimen signifies: true naive CD4+ T cells. Every receptor here comes from a man aged 18-30 years with type 1 diabetes.

A few counts support this clone. The chain uses TRBV5-1 and TRBJ2-2, with 8 bases identical to TRBD2. V shed 1 base and J 6 bases; nucleotides not matched to a gene: 5. Germline V gene data show CDR1 as SGHRS and CDR2 as YFSETQ. The CDR3 totals 15 residues. In nucleotides, the CDR3 is TGCGCCAGCAGCTTGATAAGCGGGAGAGCCGGGGAGCTGTTTTTT. Translated, it gives CASSLISGRAGELFF.

The chain is built from TRBV6-5 and TRBJ2-6, with 7 bases aligning to TRBD1. There are 15 residues in the CDR3. Looked up from germline, CDR1 is MNHEY and CDR2 is SVGAGI. J was trimmed by 2 bases and V by 6 bases; bases with no gene match: 4. CDR3 sequence: CASRFQGAGANVLTF. CDR3 DNA sequence: TGTGCCAGCAGATTCCAGGGGGCTGGGGCCAACGTCCTGACTTTC.